This TCR beta chain was captured by sequencing in a study of glioma-infiltrating T cells. Regarding the study as a whole: Only very few CDR3 sequences appeared in both tissue and blood. Gliomas, especially low-grade, showed above-expected tissue-blood divergence; non-neoplastic patients showed below.

This clonotype was observed many times. Its specificity is not known. The iRepertoire nested amplicon-rescue multiplex PCR amplified TCR alpha and beta CDR3s from RNA. Tissue mRNA or PBMC total RNA, roughly 100-400 ng, went into one-step reverse transcription and amplification. TCRdb reanalysed the multiplex PCR reads using MiXCR and keeps one entry per CDR3 protein. Of 150,000 to 200,000 distinct CDR3 sequences listed, more than 30% are singletons. The receptor was isolated from a human donor with low-grade glioma or glioblastoma, undergoing nonglioma brain surgery, or in good health (not recorded which). Source material: glioma tissue, nonneoplastic brain tissue, or PBMCs (not recorded which).

The CDR3, as DNA: TGCAGTGCTATCGGTACCGGGACCATAAACACTGAAGCTTTCTTT. Protein sequence: CSAIGTGTINTEAFF. The chain is built from TRBV20-1 and TRBJ1-1; D is possibly TRBD1 (5 bases). Germline V gene sequence: CDR1 DFQATT, CDR2 SNEGSKA (reference sequence). The CDR3 has 15 amino acids. Trimming left V 4 bases short and J 2 bases short, with 17 bases between.